This entry lists 32 T cell receptor beta chains sequenced from one sample in a study of cytomegalovirus exposure and HLA in healthy donors. 60 Vbeta and 13 Jbeta primers were used in PCR. Clones were read by immunoSEQ multiplex PCR, and TCRdb kept only the in-frame ones, dropping some. Among just over 200,000 clones listed, roughly 70% were seen once. Sample: PBMCs. Receptors were obtained from a man aged 35 to 55 in good health and CMV-seropositive.

The chain couples TRBV11-2 to TRBJ2-6; TRBD2 might be the D (6 bases). The germline CDR1 and CDR2 sequences are SGHAT and FQNNGV. The V end lost 5 bases, the J end lost 0 bases, and 14 bases lay between the germline ends. CDR3 length: 17 amino acids. CDR3 coding DNA: TGTGCCAGCAGCCCCAGGACTACCAGCTCTGGGGCCAACGTCCTGACTTTC. Protein product: CASSPRTTSSGANVLTF.

This clone has only one observation. The chain uses TRBV27 and TRBJ2-1, with 9 positions matching TRBD2. The J segment lost 5 bases and the V segment lost 3 bases, leaving 5 bases of the junction unmatched. This CDR3 is built from 15 residues. Germline CDR1 is MNHEY and CDR2 is SMNVEV (reference sequence). Here the CDR3 reads CASSFGLAGNNEQFF. The CDR3 nucleotides are TGTGCCAGCAGTTTCGGGCTAGCGGGGAACAATGAGCAGTTCTTC.

This clone has only one observation. The rearrangement links TRBV4-2 to TRBJ2-3, with 8 bases aligning to TRBD2. This CDR3 contains 15 residues. Germline V CDR1 and CDR2: LGHNA, YNFKEQ. The ends lost 4 bases at V and 1 base at J; junction bases unmatched: 4. The CDR3 sequence: CASSPTSVGTDTQYF. DNA of the CDR3: TGTGCCAGCAGCCCGACTAGCGTGGGCACAGATACGCAGTATTTT.

This clone was observed a few times. The chain links TRBV5-1 to TRBJ2-5; unclear D gene. CDR3 length: 16 amino acids. Trimming removed 0 bases at V and 2 bases at J, with 14 bases between. The V gene's germline CDR1 is SGHRS and CDR2 YFSETQ. The CDR3 protein is CASSLVFQVGQETQYF. The CDR3 nucleotides are TGCGCCAGCAGCTTGGTGTTTCAAGTCGGGCAAGAGACCCAGTACTTC.

The chain combines TRBV5-6 with TRBJ1-5; TRBD1 is a possible D gene (5 bases). CDR3 length: 14 amino acids. CDR1 and CDR2 from the germline V gene are SGHDT and YYEEEE. Deletions cut 0 bases from V and 6 bases from J, with 10 bases between. This CDR3 is CASSLGRAGQPQHF. The CDR3, as DNA: TGTGCCAGCAGCTTGGGCAGGGCTGGTCAGCCCCAGCATTTT.

The V gene is TRBV5-1, the J gene TRBJ2-3, with 7 bases fitting TRBD2. The CDR3 runs to 14 residues. In germline, CDR1 is SGHRS, CDR2 YFSETQ. V was clipped by 4 bases and J by 2 bases; unmatched bases: 4. The CDR3 reads CASSPGLDTDTQYF. DNA of the CDR3: TGCGCCAGCAGCCCTGGACTAGACACAGATACGCAGTATTTT.

This clone was counted a few times. The chain links TRBV9 to TRBJ1-2, with TRBD1 matching 10 bases. The V gene end was trimmed by 4 bases and the J gene end by 7 bases; junction bases not matched to a gene: 10. Per the germline V gene, CDR1 is SGDLS and CDR2 is YYNGEE. The CDR3 covers 15 residues. Here the CDR3 DNA reads TGTGCCAGCAGCAAAGACCGGGACAGGGGAAGTGGCTACACCTTC. This gives the protein CASSKDRDRGSGYTF.

The chain couples TRBV6-6 to TRBJ1-3, with 7 bases lining up with TRBD1. From germline, CDR1 is MNHNY and CDR2 SVGAGI (reference sequence). The CDR3 has 15 residues. With 6 bases clipped from V and 3 bases from J, the junction kept 8 bases outside the gene matches. CDR3 protein: CASRSGTAGGNTIYF. CDR3 coding DNA: TGTGCCAGCAGGTCCGGGACAGCTGGTGGAAACACCATATATTTT.

This chain uses TRBV5-4 with TRBJ2-1, with 7 bases lining up with TRBD1. CDR3 size: 13 residues. J was trimmed by 5 bases and V by 5 bases; bases with no gene match: 4. Per the germline V gene, CDR1 is SGHNT and CDR2 is YYREEE (reference sequence). CDR3 coding DNA: TGTGCCAGCAGACGGGACAGCCACAATGAGCAGTTCTTC. It specifies CASRRDSHNEQFF.

This clone has only a few counts. The chain combines TRBV9 with TRBJ2-3, with 15 bases matching TRBD2. Per the germline V gene, CDR1 is SGDLS and CDR2 is YYNGEE. The CDR3 sequence is 16 residues long. Trimming at V came to 6 bases and at J to 8 bases, leaving 10 bases not matched to a gene. The CDR3 DNA sequence: TGTGCCAGCACCAACACGGAGGGACTAGCGGGGGGTACGCAGTATTTT. It specifies CASTNTEGLAGGTQYF.

The rearrangement links TRBV27 to TRBJ1-1; TRBD1 matches at 8 bases. There are 17 residues in the CDR3. In germline, CDR1 is MNHEY, CDR2 SMNVEV (reference sequence). The J segment lost 1 base and the V segment lost 0 bases, leaving 7 bases of the junction unmatched. The CDR3 DNA reads as TGTGCCAGCAGTTTATCTTCCTACAGGGGGGAGAACACTGAAGCTTTCTTT. Amino acids: CASSLSSYRGENTEAFF.

The J gene is TRBJ1-3, the V gene TRBV11-2; D is unclear. The CDR3 consists of 18 residues. The germline gives CDR1 SGHAT, CDR2 FQNNGV. V shed 4 bases and J shed 0 bases, with 19 bases lying between them. CDR3 sequence: CASSSPSLGDYSGNTIYF. The DNA for the CDR3 is TGTGCCAGCAGCTCTCCGAGTCTTGGCGACTACTCTGGAAACACCATATATTTT.

The chain combines TRBV19 with TRBJ2-1; D is possibly TRBD2 (6 bases). Per the germline V gene, CDR1 is LNHDA and CDR2 is SQIVND (reference sequence). Trimming removed 2 bases at V and 0 bases at J, with 14 bases between. The length of the CDR3 is 17 residues. CDR3 protein: CASSISTGGISYNEQFF. The DNA of the CDR3 is TGTGCCAGTAGTATATCGACCGGAGGGATCTCCTACAATGAGCAGTTCTTC.

This rearrangement joins TRBV6-5 to TRBJ1-5; D is unclear. The V gene lost 5 bases and the J gene lost 15 bases, with 20 bases spanning the gap. The V gene's germline CDR1 is MNHEY and CDR2 SVGAGI. The CDR3 extends over 13 amino acids. The CDR3 reads CASSPGLTSSRHF. The CDR3 DNA follows: TGTGCCAGCAGTCCCGGACTGACCAGCTCTAGGCATTTT.

This chain connects TRBV7-2 to TRBJ1-2; TRBD1 aligns across 8 bases. This CDR3 spans 14 amino acids. Losses at the gene ends were 1 base for V and 7 bases for J; bases not matched to a gene: 5. Germline assignment: CDR1 SGHTA and CDR2 FQGNSA. CDR3 residues: CASSLGPGGFGYTF. CDR3 in DNA: TGTGCCAGCAGCTTAGGTCCAGGGGGCTTTGGCTACACCTTC.

This clone was detected a few times. This chain links TRBV27 with TRBJ1-1, with D perhaps matching TRBD1 (6 bases). Germline V CDR1 and CDR2: MNHEY, SMNVEV (reference sequence). The CDR3 is made up of 16 amino acids. V was pared by 7 bases and J by 0 bases, with 18 bases between. The CDR3 DNA reads TGTGCCAGCAAACAACAGGGCCTCGTTATGAACACTGAAGCTTTCTTT. Residues: CASKQQGLVMNTEAFF.

This chain links TRBV6-5 with TRBJ1-1; D is unclear. The germline V and J ends were trimmed by 4 bases and 0 bases, with 3 bases remaining between them. Germline CDR1 MNHEY, CDR2 SVGAGI. The CDR3 has 12 amino acids. The CDR3 here is CASSSMNTEAFF. In DNA, the CDR3 is TGTGCCAGCAGTTCTATGAACACTGAAGCTTTCTTT.

V is TRBV28 and J is TRBJ2-3; TRBD2 aligns across 8 bases. CDR3 length equals 16 residues. The J segment lost 3 bases and the V segment lost 4 bases, leaving 9 bases of the junction unmatched. Germline V CDR1 and CDR2: MDHEN, SYDVKM. The CDR3 protein is CASSWTGTRGTDTQYF. CDR3 nucleotide sequence: TGTGCCAGCAGTTGGACCGGGACTAGAGGGACAGATACGCAGTATTTT.

This chain uses TRBV5-1 with TRBJ2-4, with a weak D call TRBD1 (6 bases). This CDR3 has 16 amino acids. Germline V gene lookup returns CDR1 SGHRS and CDR2 YFSETQ. V lost 0 bases, J lost 2 bases, and 12 bases lay in between. The CDR3 region is CASSLEGVGTKNIQYF. The CDR3 DNA is TGCGCCAGCAGCTTGGAGGGGGTCGGAACCAAAAACATTCAGTACTTC.

This clone has only one observation. The V gene is TRBV10-2, the J gene TRBJ1-1, with D possibly being TRBD1 (5 bases). This CDR3 comprises 14 residues. Per germline, CDR1 WSHSY and CDR2 SAAADI. V lost 5 bases to trimming and J lost 5 bases, with 15 bases between them. DNA of the CDR3: TGCGCCAGCAGTTCCCCAGGGTTGGGGACTGAAGCTTTCTTT. Its protein is CASSSPGLGTEAFF.

This chain links TRBV2 with TRBJ2-1, with D possibly TRBD2 on 5 matching bases. V dropped 3 bases and J dropped 8 bases, with 11 bases sitting between them. The CDR3 runs 13 residues. CDR1 is SNHLY and CDR2 is FYNNEI in the germline V gene. The CDR3 reads CASSDEGIDEQFF. The CDR3 nucleotides read TGTGCCAGCAGTGATGAGGGTATCGATGAGCAGTTCTTC.

This clone was counted a single time. In DNA, the CDR3 is TGTGCCAGCCGCGGGGACAGGGGAATGGAGACCCAGTACTTC. Its translation: CASRGDRGMETQYF. The chain carries TRBV6-4 and TRBJ2-5; 10 bases are a match to TRBD1. After removal of 8 bases from V and 5 bases from J, the junction contained 8 bases not matched to a gene. The germline V gene encodes CDR1 MRHNA and CDR2 SNTAGT. The CDR3 covers 14 residues.

This clone appeared once. V usage is TRBV11-2 and J usage is TRBJ2-1; D uncertain. V was shortened by 3 bases and J by 3 bases, with 15 bases between the two germline ends. From germline, CDR1 is SGHAT and CDR2 FQNNGV. The CDR3 contains 16 residues. CDR3 nucleotides: TGTGCCAGCAGCTTCTCACAAAACCCCTTCTACAATGAGCAGTTCTTC. Protein: CASSFSQNPFYNEQFF.

The chain recombines TRBV6-5 with TRBJ1-2; 11 nucleotides agree with TRBD1. The CDR3 loop spans 13 amino acids. The germline V gene has CDR1 MNHEY and CDR2 SVGAGI. The V and J ends lost 2 bases and 8 bases, in that order; junction bases with no gene match: 1. CDR3 sequence (DNA): TGTGCCAGCAGTTACGGGACAGGGGGAGGCTACACCTTC. It encodes CASSYGTGGGYTF.

The chain joins TRBV9 to TRBJ2-7, with 10 positions matching TRBD1. The CDR3 runs to 14 residues. Trimming at V came to 4 bases and at J to 5 bases, leaving 6 bases not matched to a gene. The V gene's germline CDR1 is SGDLS and CDR2 YYNGEE. The CDR3, as DNA: TGTGCCAGCAGCTTGCGGGACAGGGGTCACGAGCAGTACTTC. This codes for CASSLRDRGHEQYF.

The table lists this clone with a few counts. V usage is TRBV18 and J usage is TRBJ2-2, with D perhaps matching TRBD1 (6 bases). The length of the CDR3 is 15 residues. The germline V gene encodes CDR1 KGHSH and CDR2 LQKENI. V lost 3 bases, J lost 0 bases, and 8 bases lay in between. CDR3 in amino acids: CASSPQGPNTGELFF. The CDR3 DNA sequence: TGTGCCAGCTCACCCCAGGGGCCGAACACCGGGGAGCTGTTTTTT.

The rearrangement links TRBV7-2 to TRBJ2-1, with TRBD2 matching 12 bases. The V gene's germline CDR1 is SGHTA and CDR2 FQGNSA. Trimming took 6 bases from V and 9 from J; bases not matched to a gene: 9. The CDR3 is 15 amino acids. CDR3 region: CASRRTSGDISEQFF. The CDR3 DNA reads TGTGCCAGCAGGCGGACTAGCGGGGATATCAGTGAGCAGTTCTTC.

This clone showed up just a few times. V gene TRBV29-1 combines with J gene TRBJ2-3, with 8 bases that match TRBD2. The V gene's germline CDR1 is SQVTM and CDR2 ANQGSEA. The CDR3 length is 12 residues. V gave up 4 bases and J gave up 9 bases; unmatched junction bases: 6. The CDR3 protein is CSVVTSGLTQYF. The CDR3 bases are TGCAGCGTTGTAACTAGCGGCCTAACGCAGTATTTT.

This clone was recorded a few times. The rearrangement links TRBV9 to TRBJ1-2, with TRBD1 matching over 9 bases. CDR3 length: 14 amino acids. CDR1 and CDR2 (germline): SGDLS, YYNGEE. V lost 1 base and J lost 7; bases outside the gene matches: 5. The CDR3 bases are TGTGCCAGCAGCGTAAGAGGGACAGGGTCTGGCTACACCTTC. It is translated as CASSVRGTGSGYTF.

The chain joins TRBV7-2 to TRBJ2-7; 8 positions agree with TRBD1. The germline CDR1 and CDR2 sequences are SGHTA and FQGNSA. There are 14 residues in the CDR3. J was trimmed by 6 bases and V by 6 bases; bases with no gene match: 10. The CDR3 loop is CASSTGTGPVEQYF. The CDR3 DNA reads TGTGCCAGCAGTACCGGGACAGGCCCGGTCGAGCAGTACTTC.

The rearrangement links TRBV7-9 to TRBJ1-3, with 7 bases lining up with TRBD1. This CDR3 is built from 13 residues. J gave up 3 bases and V 5 bases, and 1 base lay outside the gene matches. From germline, CDR1 is SEHNR and CDR2 FQNEAQ (reference sequence). The CDR3 coding sequence is TGTGCCAGCAGCCGGGACAGTGGAAACACCATATATTTT. Its translation: CASSRDSGNTIYF.

This clone showed up just a few times. The chain combines TRBV11-1 with TRBJ1-5; 11 bases align to TRBD1. The CDR3 length is 16 residues. Trimming took 4 bases from V and 5 from J; bases not matched to a gene: 7. Germline V lookup: CDR1 SGHAT, CDR2 FQDESV (reference sequence). CDR3 sequence (DNA): TGTGCCAGCAGCTCCCTGGACAGGGGGCGTTATCAGCCCCAGCATTTT. Its translation is CASSSLDRGRYQPQHF.